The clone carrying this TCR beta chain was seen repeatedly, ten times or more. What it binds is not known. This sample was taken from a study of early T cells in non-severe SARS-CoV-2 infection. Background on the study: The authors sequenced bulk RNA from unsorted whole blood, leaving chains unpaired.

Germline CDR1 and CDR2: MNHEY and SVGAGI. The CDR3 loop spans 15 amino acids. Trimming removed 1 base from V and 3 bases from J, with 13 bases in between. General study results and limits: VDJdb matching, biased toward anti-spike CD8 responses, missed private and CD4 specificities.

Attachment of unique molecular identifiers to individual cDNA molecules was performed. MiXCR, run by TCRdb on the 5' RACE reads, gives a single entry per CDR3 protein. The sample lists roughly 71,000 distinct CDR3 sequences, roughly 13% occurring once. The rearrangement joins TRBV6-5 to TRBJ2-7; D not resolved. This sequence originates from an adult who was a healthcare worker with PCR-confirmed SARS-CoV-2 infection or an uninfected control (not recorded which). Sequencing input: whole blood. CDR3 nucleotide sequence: TGTGCCAGCAGTTACTGGGAATCCGGTCGCTACGAGCAGTACTTC. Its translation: CASSYWESGRYEQYF.